What follows are 18 T cell receptor beta chains derived from one specimen sequenced in a study of technical replicates of blood from a handful of donors. TCRdb keeps only in-frame clones here, not all; method: immunoSEQ multiplex PCR. The sample comprises roughly 79,000 clones, about nine tenths of which are singletons, and roughly 0.4% rests with the top ten. The sample comprised T cells isolated from PBMCs. The receptors here all came from a human donor in good health. Some clones in this sample may be carry-over from other donors' samples.

The rearrangement uses TRBV21-1 and TRBJ2-5; the table's D call TRBD1 went unverified against the DNA. TRBV21-1 is designated a pseudogene. The CDR3 runs to 15 residues. CDR3 sequence (DNA): TGTGCCAGCAGCATGCGACAGGGTCGGGGAGAGACCCAGTACTTC. Encoded protein: CASSMRQGRGETQYF.

The J gene is TRBJ2-2, the V gene TRBV6-5; TRBD1 matches 8 bases. This CDR3 region has 15 residues. Germline-derived CDR1 and CDR2 are MNHEY and SVGAGI. Trimming cost V 6 bases and J 2 bases; bases outside gene matches: 5. In DNA form, the CDR3 reads TGTGCCAGCAGGCCCGGGACAGGCAACACCGGGGAGCTGTTTTTT. This translates into CASRPGTGNTGELFF.

The V and J genes are TRBV5-1 and TRBJ2-5, with TRBD1 matching over 7 bases. Trimming removed 4 bases from V and 1 base from J; junction bases left unmatched: 1. The CDR3 sequence is 13 residues long. Germline V gives CDR1 SGHRS, CDR2 YFSETQ. Here the CDR3 DNA reads TGCGCCAGCAGCCCAGGGGGCCAAGAGACCCAGTACTTC. Translation gives CASSPGGQETQYF.

This clone was recorded once. V and J are TRBV7-6 and TRBJ1-5; D might be TRBD1 (6 bases). Germline V gene lookup returns CDR1 SGHVS and CDR2 FNYEAQ. The length of the CDR3 is 16 residues. Trimming stripped 5 bases from V and 3 bases from J, with 17 bases between. CDR3 DNA: TGTGCCAGCAGCCTCAGAGCCCGACAGGACAATCAGCCCCAGCATTTT. The encoded protein is CASSLRARQDNQPQHF.

The V gene is TRBV7-9, the J gene TRBJ2-1; TRBD1 is a possible D gene (5 bases). Per germline, CDR1 SEHNR and CDR2 FQNEAQ (reference sequence). The CDR3 loop spans 15 amino acids. Trimming took off 3 bases at V and 3 bases at J, with 12 bases between the two ends. CDR3 DNA: TGTGCCAGCAGCTTCCCCAGGGAAAACTACAATGAGCAGTTCTTC. It is translated as CASSFPRENYNEQFF.

The chain joins TRBV4-2 to TRBJ2-5; D not resolved. V lost 0 bases and J 1 base, leaving 6 bases between the germline ends. Germline V gene sequence: CDR1 LGHNA, CDR2 YNFKEQ. The CDR3 extends over 14 amino acids. This CDR3 is CASSQDASQETQYF. The CDR3 coding sequence is TGTGCCAGCAGCCAAGATGCTAGCCAAGAGACCCAGTACTTC.

This chain links TRBV19 with TRBJ1-1; D uncertain. The V end was cut by 5 bases, the J end by 1 base, with 11 bases between. CDR1 and CDR2 (germline): LNHDA, SQIVND (reference sequence). The CDR3 covers 14 residues. The DNA of the CDR3 is TGTGCCAGTAGTCCAGAGGGCAGGAACACTGAAGCTTTCTTT. It is translated as CASSPEGRNTEAFF.

The rearrangement uses TRBV4-1 and TRBJ2-1; possible D gene TRBD2, 6 bases. The CDR3 extends over 15 amino acids. V was trimmed by 0 bases and J by 7 bases, leaving 13 bases between them. CDR1 is MGHRA and CDR2 is YSYEKL in the germline V gene. CDR3 in amino acids: CASSQESGRLNEQFF. The DNA for the CDR3 is TGCGCCAGCAGCCAAGAGTCCGGGAGATTAAATGAGCAGTTCTTC.

The CDR3 coding sequence is TGTGCCAGCAGCGACCGACTGACGGGCACAGATACGCAGTATTTT. Its translation: CASSDRLTGTDTQYF. This rearrangement joins TRBV11-3 to TRBJ2-3; D call uncertain. V dropped 5 bases and J dropped 1 base, with 13 bases sitting between them. This CDR3 comprises 15 residues. Germline CDR1 SGHNT, CDR2 YENEEA.

V and J are TRBV6-4 and TRBJ1-5, with D possibly matching TRBD1 (6 bases). Germline CDR1 is MRHNA and CDR2 is SNTAGT. The CDR3 length is 18 residues. With 6 bases removed from V and 0 bases from J, the gap between germline ends came to 21 bases. CDR3 nucleotides: TGTGCCAGCAGATGCCGGGACAAGGGAAAGAATAGCAATCAGCCCCAGCATTTT. Residues: CASRCRDKGKNSNQPQHF.

The chain carries TRBV5-1 and TRBJ2-7, with 7 nucleotides matching TRBD1. The CDR3 runs to 14 residues. Germline V gene data show CDR1 as SGHRS and CDR2 as YFSETQ. Unmatched junction bases numbered 9, after V lost 0 bases and J lost 9 bases. Here the CDR3 reads CASSLGVGGALQYF. In nucleotides, the CDR3 is TGCGCCAGCAGCTTGGGAGTAGGGGGCGCATTGCAGTACTTC.

The rearrangement joins TRBV4-1 to TRBJ2-3; TRBD2 aligns across 7 bases. This CDR3 is built from 15 residues. CDR1 and CDR2 from the germline V gene are MGHRA and YSYEKL. Trimming took 3 bases from V and 3 from J; bases not matched to a gene: 6. The CDR3 coding sequence is TGCGCCAGCAGCCACGATCGGGAGGAGACAGATACGCAGTATTTT. Its protein is CASSHDREETDTQYF.

The J gene is TRBJ1-1, the V gene TRBV29-1, with 12 bases fitting TRBD1. Per germline, CDR1 SQVTM and CDR2 ANQGSEA. J lost 1 base, V lost 3 bases, and 18 bases had no gene match. The CDR3 runs 20 residues. This CDR3 reads CSVEVLKLGTGGGWNTEAFF. The CDR3 DNA is TGCAGCGTTGAGGTGTTAAAATTGGGGACAGGGGGCGGATGGAACACTGAAGCTTTCTTT.

The CDR3 DNA sequence: TGTGCCAGCAGGAGCTCTGGAAACACCATATATTTT. It specifies CASRSSGNTIYF. The chain links TRBV6-5 to TRBJ1-3; D is ambiguous. Germline V gives CDR1 MNHEY, CDR2 SVGAGI. The V end lost 6 bases, the J end lost 0 bases, and 3 bases lay between the germline ends. CDR3 length: 12 residues.

This chain links TRBV6-5 with TRBJ2-2; 9 positions match TRBD2. Trimming took 7 bases from V and 3 from J; bases not matched to a gene: 6. In germline, CDR1 is MNHEY, CDR2 SVGAGI. This CDR3 has 15 amino acids. The CDR3 region has the DNA TGTGCCAGCAACCCTAGCGGGGCTTACACCGGGGAGCTGTTTTTT. Translation gives CASNPSGAYTGELFF.

The V call is TRBV11-2, the J call TRBJ1-4; no clear D gene. The CDR3 is 11 residues long. The germline V gene has CDR1 SGHAT and CDR2 FQNNGV. The V end was cut by 2 bases, the J end by 8 bases, with 3 bases between. The CDR3 is CASSLLEKLFF. In nucleotides, the CDR3 is TGTGCCAGCAGCTTACTGGAAAAACTGTTTTTT. The full variable domain, with the rest looked up from reference TRBV11-2 and TRBJ1-4, is EAGVAQSPRYKIIEKRQSVAFWCNPISGHATLYWYQQILGQGPKLLIQFQNNGVVDDSQLPKDRFSAERLKGVDSTLKIQPAKLEDSAVYLCASSLLEKLFFGSGTQLSVL.

The genes are TRBV27 and TRBJ2-5; 8 bases are a match to TRBD2. Judging by the DNA end, TRBJ2-7 fits better; the J call may be wrong. CDR1 and CDR2 (germline): MNHEY, SMNVEV (reference sequence). This CDR3 comprises 14 residues. The CDR3 region is CASSSGLARYEQYF. CDR3 sequence (DNA): TGTGCCAGCAGTTCCGGACTAGCCCGGTACGAGCAGTACTTC.

The chain is built from TRBV2 and TRBJ2-5; perhaps TRBD2 as D (5 bases). Germline assignment: CDR1 SNHLY and CDR2 FYNNEI. The CDR3 spans 13 residues. V was trimmed by 4 bases and J by 2 bases, leaving 8 bases between them. The DNA for the CDR3 is TGTGCCAGCAGTGGGACTCCTCAAGAGACCCAGTACTTC. Its translation: CASSGTPQETQYF.